The 27 T cell receptor beta chains given below trace back to one sample, sequenced in a study of blood T cell repertoires in COVID-19. Generated by immunoSEQ multiplex PCR, the TCRdb table keeps only in-frame clones and is missing some. The table records hundreds of thousands of clones, more than 85% of them present only once. Sequencing used PBMCs or T cells enriched from blood (not recorded which). The receptors come from a woman aged 50 to 65 who had recovered from COVID-19.

The rearrangement links TRBV9 to TRBJ2-3; TRBD1 agrees at 8 bases. The trim removed 3 bases at V and 1 base at J, leaving 7 bases unmatched. The CDR3 contains 16 residues. Germline values: CDR1 SGDLS, CDR2 YYNGEE. CDR3 amino acids: CASSARQGSGTDTQYF. The CDR3 DNA follows: TGTGCCAGCAGCGCACGACAGGGGTCGGGCACAGATACGCAGTATTTT.

The genes are TRBV7-2 and TRBJ1-1, with D possibly matching TRBD1 (6 bases). Trimming removed 5 bases at V and 4 bases at J, with 20 bases between. Germline V CDR1 and CDR2: SGHTA, FQGNSA. CDR3 length: 16 amino acids. CDR3 residues: CASSLWGRGLGTEAFF. The CDR3 nucleotides read TGTGCCAGCAGCCTCTGGGGCAGGGGCTTGGGCACTGAAGCTTTCTTT.

The rearrangement uses TRBV5-1 and TRBJ2-1; TRBD1 matches at 7 bases. With 0 bases clipped from V and 8 bases from J, the junction kept 5 bases outside the gene matches. The CDR3 sequence is 14 residues long. The germline gives CDR1 SGHRS, CDR2 YFSETQ. CDR3 amino acids: CASSLEGGPHEQFF. The CDR3 nucleotides are TGCGCCAGCAGCTTGGAAGGGGGCCCGCATGAGCAGTTCTTC.

The V and J genes are TRBV6-5 and TRBJ2-7, with D maybe TRBD1 (6 bases). Trimming shortened V by 7 bases and J by 5 bases, and 9 bases separated the two germline ends. The CDR3 has 11 residues. Germline V gene sequence: CDR1 MNHEY, CDR2 SVGAGI. The CDR3 DNA sequence: TGTGCCAGCACCACAGGGAACGAGCAGTACTTC. Protein: CASTTGNEQYF.

V is TRBV11-3 and J is TRBJ1-1; a possible D gene is TRBD1 (5 bases). V was clipped by 5 bases and J by 10 bases, with 17 bases between them. The V gene's germline CDR1 is SGHNT and CDR2 YENEEA. The CDR3 extends over 13 amino acids. The CDR3 sequence: CASSLPGEEVAFF. DNA for the CDR3: TGTGCCAGCAGCCTTCCGGGGGAGGAGGTAGCTTTCTTT.

The chain employs TRBV11-3 and TRBJ2-1; D possibly corresponds to TRBD2 (5 bases). The CDR3 extends over 13 amino acids. The ends were cut back, 5 bases at V and 8 bases at J, with 13 bases in the middle. Germline-derived CDR1 and CDR2 are SGHNT and YENEEA. In DNA form, the CDR3 reads TGTGCCAGCAGCGGCGGGCCTTGGGATGAGCAGTTCTTC. This sequence encodes CASSGGPWDEQFF.

This rearrangement joins TRBV19 to TRBJ1-2; the D is unclear. V was cut by 8 bases and J by 4 bases, with 11 bases left in between. Per the germline V gene, CDR1 is LNHDA and CDR2 is SQIVND (reference sequence). The CDR3 is made up of 12 amino acids. CDR3 DNA sequence: TGTGCCAGTGCGGAAAATTCCTATGGCTACACCTTC. Translating gives CASAENSYGYTF.

This clone appeared a single time. V is TRBV19 and J is TRBJ2-2; maybe TRBD2 (6 bases). Per the germline V gene, CDR1 is LNHDA and CDR2 is SQIVND (reference sequence). The CDR3 extends over 16 amino acids. Trimming pared 5 bases from V and 2 bases from J, leaving 15 bases between. The CDR3 DNA sequence: TGTGCCAGTAGTGGGAGTGGGACTCAAAACACCGGGGAGCTGTTTTTT. Encoded protein: CASSGSGTQNTGELFF.

The chain is built from TRBV6-2 or TRBV6-3 and TRBJ2-3; 14 bases map to TRBD2. The CDR3 length is 15 residues. Per germline, CDR1 MNHEY and CDR2 SVGEGT. With 5 bases clipped from V and 6 bases from J, the junction kept 4 bases outside the gene matches. This CDR3 reads CASSQGLAGADTQYF. The CDR3 region has the DNA TGTGCCAGCAGTCAGGGACTAGCGGGAGCCGATACGCAGTATTTT.

The gene calls are TRBV7-2 and TRBJ1-1; 7 nucleotides line up with TRBD1. The CDR3 sequence is 14 residues long. Germline V gives CDR1 SGHTA, CDR2 FQGNSA. V shed 5 bases, J shed 4 bases, and the junction held 7 bases outside the gene matches. The CDR3 spells CASSPRQGSTEAFF. The CDR3 DNA reads TGTGCCAGCAGCCCAAGACAGGGTAGCACTGAAGCTTTCTTT. The whole variable domain, filled in from reference TRBV7-2 and TRBJ1-1, reads GAGVSQSPSNKVTEKGKDVELRCDPISGHTALYWYRQSLGQGLEFLIYFQGNSAPDKSGLPSDRFSAERTGGSVSTLTIQRTQQEDSAVYLCASSPRQGSTEAFFGQGTRLTVV.

V gene TRBV18 combines with J gene TRBJ2-5; 14 bases align to TRBD2. The CDR3 has 17 amino acids. Germline assignment: CDR1 KGHSH and CDR2 LQKENI. Trimming removed 3 bases from V and 5 bases from J; junction bases left unmatched: 8. CDR3 sequence (DNA): TGTGCCAGCTCACCGACTAGCGGGAGGGCCGAGATGGAGACCCAGTACTTC. Encoded protein: CASSPTSGRAEMETQYF.

This chain joins TRBV18 and TRBJ2-7; TRBD1 matches 8 bases. The V and J ends lost 3 bases and 5 bases, in that order; junction bases with no gene match: 9. The CDR3 length is 15 residues. In germline, CDR1 is KGHSH, CDR2 LQKENI. The DNA of the CDR3 is TGTGCCAGCTCACCCGGGACAGGCCCAGAGGACGAGCAGTACTTC. Translated, it gives CASSPGTGPEDEQYF.

This chain uses TRBV18 with TRBJ2-7; TRBD2 agrees at 8 bases. The CDR3 totals 14 residues. Unmatched junction bases numbered 0, after V lost 2 bases and J lost 0 bases. Germline assignment: CDR1 KGHSH and CDR2 LQKENI. The CDR3 DNA reads as TGTGCCAGCTCACCAGGGACTAGCTCCTACGAGCAGTACTTC. It encodes CASSPGTSSYEQYF.

This clone has only a few counts. V gene TRBV5-1 combines with J gene TRBJ2-7, with D uncertain. V was pared by 6 bases and J by 4 bases, with 17 bases between. Germline CDR1 reads SGHRS; CDR2 reads YFSETQ. CDR3 size: 14 residues. The DNA for the CDR3 is TGCGCCAGCAAGTTTACGTCGGGTCAGTACGAGCAGTACTTC. It translates to CASKFTSGQYEQYF.

This chain joins TRBV19 and TRBJ1-6, with 10 bases aligning to TRBD1. Per germline, CDR1 LNHDA and CDR2 SQIVND (reference sequence). The CDR3 spans 17 residues. Trimming took 6 bases from V and 9 from J; bases not matched to a gene: 14. CDR3: CASRKTLPGQGRSPLHF. CDR3 DNA sequence: TGTGCCAGTAGAAAAACACTCCCGGGACAGGGGCGTTCACCCCTCCACTTT. Full variable domain (missing parts from reference TRBV19 and TRBJ1-6): DGGITQSPKYLFRKEGQNVTLSCEQNLNHDAMYWYRQDPGQGLRLIYYSQIVNDFQKGDIAEGYSVSREKKESFPLTVTSAQKNPTAFYLCASRKTLPGQGRSPLHFGNGTRLTVT.

V usage is TRBV5-4 and J usage is TRBJ1-2, with TRBD1 matching 7 bases. After removal of 1 base from V and 6 bases from J, the junction contained 9 bases not matched to a gene. The CDR3 is made up of 15 amino acids. Germline lookup yields CDR1 SGHNT and CDR2 YYREEE (reference sequence). CDR3 sequence: CASSLISGRGNGYTF. The CDR3 DNA reads as TGTGCCAGCAGCTTGATTTCGGGCAGGGGGAATGGCTACACCTTC.

The sample holds a few counts of this clone. The chain recombines TRBV5-1 with TRBJ1-3; the match to TRBD1 covers 8 bases. V was pared by 5 bases and J by 4 bases, with 5 bases of the junction left unmatched. Germline V gene lookup returns CDR1 SGHRS and CDR2 YFSETQ. The CDR3 is made up of 14 amino acids. The CDR3 here is CASRRGQGGNTIYF. For the CDR3, the DNA is TGCGCCAGCAGACGAGGACAGGGCGGAAACACCATATATTTT.

This clone has a handful of counts. Within the sample, other DNA sequences also encode this same CDR3. The rearrangement joins TRBV9 to TRBJ2-2; D gene uncertain. Germline-derived CDR1 and CDR2 are SGDLS and YYNGEE. The ends were cut back, 1 base at V and 4 bases at J, with 2 bases in the middle. This CDR3 is built from 12 residues. This CDR3 reads CASSVLTGELFF. The CDR3, as DNA: TGTGCCAGCAGCGTACTCACCGGGGAGCTGTTTTTT.

This clone was seen just once. The genes are TRBV5-1 and TRBJ2-7, with 9 nucleotides matching TRBD2. The germline CDR1 and CDR2 sequences are SGHRS and YFSETQ. With V trimmed by 4 bases and J by 4 bases, 15 bases remained unmatched. The CDR3 consists of 17 residues. In DNA, the CDR3 is TGCGCCAGCAGCGCCCCGGCCCTAGCGGGGACCCTATACGAGCAGTACTTC. Translation gives CASSAPALAGTLYEQYF.

The chain recombines TRBV7-9 with TRBJ1-1; 10 bases are a match to TRBD1. V trimming: 5 bases; J trimming: 1 base; junction bases outside the gene matches: 4. This CDR3 has 15 residues. CDR1 SEHNR and CDR2 FQNEAQ come from the germline V gene (reference sequence). The CDR3 DNA is TGTGCCAGCAGCCGGACAGGGGGATCGAACACTGAAGCTTTCTTT. Translated, it gives CASSRTGGSNTEAFF.

The chain is built from TRBV2 and TRBJ1-5; 8 bases are a match to TRBD1. The V gene's germline CDR1 is SNHLY and CDR2 FYNNEI. V dropped 3 bases and J dropped 7; count of bases not matched to a gene: 17. The CDR3 runs 18 residues. CDR3 bases: TGTGCCAGCAGTGATACGGGACAGGCCGGAATTAGCAGGCAGCCCCAGCATTTT. This gives the protein CASSDTGQAGISRQPQHF. Based on the CDR3 plus reference TRBV2 and TRBJ1-5, the full variable domain is EPEVTQTPSHQVTQMGQEVILRCVPISNHLYFYWYRQILGQKVEFLVSFYNNEISEKSEIFDDQFSVERPDGSNFTLKIRSTKLEDSAMYFCASSDTGQAGISRQPQHFGDGTRLSIL.

This rearrangement joins TRBV20-1 to TRBJ2-5, with D perhaps matching TRBD2 (5 bases). The CDR3 covers 14 residues. Germline CDR1 DFQATT, CDR2 SNEGSKA (reference sequence). Deletions cut 3 bases from V and 1 base from J, with 12 bases between. For the CDR3, the DNA is TGCAGTGCTAGTCATGGACTTTCCCAAGAGACCCAGTACTTC. Its protein product is CSASHGLSQETQYF.

The CDR3 DNA is TGTGCCAGCAGCTCCGGGACAGCGAACACCGGGGAGCTGTTTTTT. Translated, it gives CASSSGTANTGELFF. This chain uses TRBV7-3 with TRBJ2-2, with 7 bases lining up with TRBD1. J lost 0 bases, V lost 4 bases, and 2 bases had no gene match. Germline-derived CDR1 and CDR2 are SGHTA and FQGTGA. There are 15 residues in the CDR3.

There are a few counts of this clone. CDR3 nucleotides: TGTGCCAGCAGCTTGGACAGAAAGAACACTGAAGCTTTCTTT. Amino acids: CASSLDRKNTEAFF. This sequence joins TRBV7-2 and TRBJ1-1, with D perhaps matching TRBD1 (6 bases). V gave up 3 bases and J gave up 1 base, with 9 bases separating them. This CDR3 contains 14 residues. CDR1 is SGHTA, CDR2 FQGNSA, per germline.

The table lists this clone with a count of one. The rearrangement uses TRBV28 and TRBJ2-1, with D perhaps matching TRBD2 (6 bases). This CDR3 region has 11 residues. Germline V gives CDR1 MDHEN, CDR2 SYDVKM. V was pared by 11 bases and J by 8 bases, with 13 bases between. Here the CDR3 reads CAGGGPDEQFF. The CDR3 coding sequence is TGTGCCGGAGGAGGGCCAGATGAGCAGTTCTTC.

V is TRBV4-2 and J is TRBJ1-4; tentative D call: TRBD1 (5 bases). Germline assignment: CDR1 LGHNA and CDR2 YNFKEQ. Trimming removed 4 bases from V and 0 bases from J, with 12 bases in between. CDR3 length equals 16 residues. CDR3 region: CASSRGETATNEKLFF. The CDR3 coding sequence is TGTGCCAGCAGCCGGGGGGAGACGGCAACTAATGAAAAACTGTTTTTT.

This clone showed up just once. The rearrangement links TRBV18 to TRBJ2-1, with 12 bases matching TRBD2. The germline V gene has CDR1 KGHSH and CDR2 LQKENI. The CDR3 covers 17 residues. The V gene end was trimmed by 3 bases and the J gene end by 8 bases; junction bases not matched to a gene: 11. The CDR3 region has the DNA TGTGCCAGCTCACCTCTAGCGGGAGGGGTCGATTTGGATGAGCAGTTCTTC. Its protein is CASSPLAGGVDLDEQFF.